The T cell receptor beta chain under discussion was sequenced for a study of blood T cell repertoires in COVID-19. Study-wide background: T cells, B-cell-depleted T cells, or PBMCs provided the cDNA or gDNA that served as material.

The V gene end was trimmed by 7 bases and the J gene end by 2 bases; junction bases not matched to a gene: 8. Germline CDR1 reads LNHDA; CDR2 reads SQIVND (reference sequence). The CDR3 is made up of 15 amino acids. The repertoire was sequenced with immunoSEQ multiplex PCR; TCRdb's copy has only in-frame clones and lacks some. The table records hundreds of thousands of clones, about nine tenths of them present only once. It was during active infection that Seattle patients were enrolled and then longitudinally followed. The chain has TRBV19 and TRBJ1-2, with 9 bases identical to TRBD1. Material for sequencing was peripheral blood. The receptor was derived from a man between 50 and 59 years old with COVID-19, enrolled during active disease. The CDR3 nucleotides read TGTGCCAGTAATAGTGGGGACAGGGTCAACTATGGCTACACCTTC. Protein product: CASNSGDRVNYGYTF.